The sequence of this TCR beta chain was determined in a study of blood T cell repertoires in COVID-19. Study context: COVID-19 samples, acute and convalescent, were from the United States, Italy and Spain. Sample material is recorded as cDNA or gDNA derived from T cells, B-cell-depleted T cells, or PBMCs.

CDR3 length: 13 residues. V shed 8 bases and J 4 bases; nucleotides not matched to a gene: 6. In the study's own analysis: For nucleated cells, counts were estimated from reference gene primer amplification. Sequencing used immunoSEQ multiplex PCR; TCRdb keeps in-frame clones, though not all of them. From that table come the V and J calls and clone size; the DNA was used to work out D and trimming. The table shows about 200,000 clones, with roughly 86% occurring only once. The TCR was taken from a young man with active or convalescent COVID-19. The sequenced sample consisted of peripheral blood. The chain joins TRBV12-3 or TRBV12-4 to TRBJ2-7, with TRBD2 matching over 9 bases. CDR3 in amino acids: CASGSLAGYEQYF. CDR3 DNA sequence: TGTGCCAGCGGCTCGCTAGCGGGGTACGAGCAGTACTTC.